One sample yielded the 27 T cell receptor beta chains listed below, sequenced in a study of Ad26.COV2.S vaccination and SARS-CoV-2 variants. This sample's treatment: roughly 19 received Ad26.COV2.S at low or high dose, single or two shots; about 5 received placebo; per-sample allocation not given. Each sample was drawn 63 days after the first injection (of vaccine or placebo). Measured with immunoSEQ multiplex PCR; TCRdb has only the in-frame clones, and not every one. The repertoire includes nearly 400,000 clones, about 89% of them detected once, and around 2% sits in the top ten. This specimen was peripheral blood, taken in a trial of Ad26.COV2.S vaccine versus placebo. These receptors came from a person aged 18-60 years who received the Ad26.COV2.S COVID-19 vaccine or a placebo.

The chain employs TRBV4-1 and TRBJ2-1; the match to TRBD2 covers 9 bases. This CDR3 contains 22 residues. The trim removed 1 base at V and 0 bases at J, leaving 19 bases unmatched. From germline, CDR1 is MGHRA and CDR2 YSYEKL. The chain's CDR3 is CASSQGAAGAGGRLASYNEQFF. Here the CDR3 DNA reads TGCGCCAGCAGCCAAGGAGCCGCGGGAGCGGGAGGACGACTCGCCTCCTACAATGAGCAGTTCTTC.

This clone was seen a single time. V and J are TRBV19 and TRBJ2-3, with 9 bases aligning to TRBD2. Germline CDR1 is LNHDA and CDR2 is SQIVND (reference sequence). The V segment lost 7 bases and the J segment 5 bases; nucleotides outside the gene matches: 7. The CDR3 runs 14 residues. This CDR3 is CASTLGGRGDTQYF. The CDR3 DNA sequence: TGTGCCAGTACCCTAGGCGGGAGGGGAGATACGCAGTATTTT.

The chain has TRBV6-5 and TRBJ2-5, with 11 positions matching TRBD1. The ends lost 2 bases at V and 5 bases at J; junction bases unmatched: 4. Germline V gives CDR1 MNHEY, CDR2 SVGAGI. The CDR3 length is 15 residues. CDR3 protein: CASSYTGTGGETQYF. In DNA, the CDR3 is TGTGCCAGCAGTTACACCGGGACAGGGGGGGAGACCCAGTACTTC.

V usage is TRBV29-1 and J usage is TRBJ2-7; TRBD2 aligns across 11 bases. V was pared by 6 bases and J by 3 bases, with 10 bases of the junction left unmatched. The CDR3 runs to 15 residues. Germline CDR1 and CDR2: SQVTM and ANQGSEA. CDR3 sequence: CSVRGLAAGRYEQYF. In nucleotides, the CDR3 is TGCAGCGTCAGGGGACTAGCGGCAGGGCGCTACGAGCAGTACTTC.

Comments on this clone: A read error may account for a junction end that differs from germline. CDR3 loop: CASSAGQGSYNEQFF. The CDR3 DNA follows: TGTGCTAGCAGCGCCGGACAGGGATCCTACAATGAGCAGTTCTTC. The chain links TRBV7-7 to TRBJ2-1, with 8 bases identical to TRBD1. The CDR3 loop spans 15 amino acids. Germline CDR1 SSHAT, CDR2 FNYEAQ (reference sequence).

This sequence joins TRBV24-1 and TRBJ2-2; 7 nucleotides match TRBD2. Germline CDR1 KGHDR, CDR2 SFDVKD. V gave up 1 base and J gave up 3 bases; unmatched junction bases: 7. The CDR3 covers 17 residues. The CDR3 loop is CATSDFGGGSYTGELFF. CDR3 nucleotide sequence: TGTGCCACCAGTGATTTCGGCGGGGGTTCTTACACCGGGGAGCTGTTTTTT.

This clone was observed a single time. The V call is TRBV5-4, the J call TRBJ2-1; 7 bases fit TRBD1. The V gene's germline CDR1 is SGHNT and CDR2 YYREEE (reference sequence). V lost 5 bases and J lost 9; bases outside the gene matches: 11. The CDR3 spans 14 residues. As DNA, the CDR3 is TGTGCCAGCAGTGATCAATACAGGGGCGGTGAGCAGTTCTTC. Translation: CASSDQYRGGEQFF.

This chain uses TRBV11-3 with TRBJ2-5; TRBD1 aligns across 7 bases. With V trimmed by 0 bases and J by 9 bases, 10 bases remained unmatched. This CDR3 has 15 amino acids. Germline V gene data show CDR1 as SGHNT and CDR2 as YENEEA. The DNA for the CDR3 is TGTGCCAGCAGCTTAGAGGCTGGGACAGCTGGGGCCCAGTACTTC. This gives the protein CASSLEAGTAGAQYF.

The CDR3 loop is CATSRSPGTSGYNEQFF. In nucleotides, the CDR3 is TGTGCCACCAGCAGATCCCCCGGGACTAGCGGCTACAATGAGCAGTTCTTC. The chain uses TRBV15 and TRBJ2-1, with 11 bases aligning to TRBD2. Germline V lookup: CDR1 LNHNV, CDR2 YYDKDF (reference sequence). The CDR3 spans 17 residues. V was pared by 2 bases and J by 3 bases, with 6 bases of the junction left unmatched.

In DNA form, the CDR3 reads TGTGCCAGCAGCTGGGGGACAGGGGCCTATGGCTACACCTTC. Translating it yields CASSWGTGAYGYTF. The chain joins TRBV5-4 to TRBJ1-2, with 10 bases aligning to TRBD1. Germline V gene data show CDR1 as SGHNT and CDR2 as YYREEE (reference sequence). The trim removed 3 bases at V and 4 bases at J, leaving 3 bases unmatched. CDR3 length: 14 amino acids.

The rearrangement joins TRBV3-1 (or the pseudogene TRBV3-2) to TRBJ2-1; D is unresolved. V was cut by 3 bases and J by 7 bases, with 4 bases left in between. The germline V gene encodes CDR1 LGHDT and CDR2 YNNKEL (reference sequence). This CDR3 comprises 11 residues. The CDR3 bases are TGTGCCAGCAGCCATTCTAATGAGCAGTTCTTC. Protein sequence: CASSHSNEQFF.

The chain has TRBV9 and TRBJ2-5, with D perhaps TRBD1 (5 bases). V was cut by 4 bases and J by 3 bases, with 7 bases left in between. CDR3 size: 12 residues. Germline CDR1 and CDR2: SGDLS and YYNGEE. In nucleotides, the CDR3 is TGTGCCAGCAGCTTCAGGGAAGAGACCCAGTACTTC. Protein: CASSFREETQYF. The full variable domain, with the rest looked up from reference TRBV9 and TRBJ2-5, is DSGVTQTPKHLITATGQRVTLRCSPRSGDLSVYWYQQSLDQGLQFLIQYYNGEERAKGNILERFSAQQFPDLHSELNLSSLELGDSALYFCASSFREETQYFGPGTRLLVL.

This rearrangement joins TRBV9 to TRBJ2-5, with 12 bases aligning to TRBD2. V shed 3 bases, J shed 5 bases, and the junction held 8 bases outside the gene matches. The CDR3 runs 16 residues. CDR1 is SGDLS, CDR2 YYNGEE, per germline. CDR3 sequence reads: CASSALAGGSWETQYF. CDR3 in DNA: TGTGCCAGCAGCGCTCTAGCGGGAGGGTCTTGGGAGACCCAGTACTTC.

The rearrangement uses TRBV10-1 and TRBJ2-6; TRBD1 might be the D (5 bases). The CDR3 sequence is 14 residues long. Trimming removed 6 bases from V and 4 bases from J, with 10 bases in between. Germline CDR1 and CDR2: WNHNN and SYGVQD (reference sequence). CDR3 sequence reads: CASRAGSGANVLTF. The DNA for the CDR3 is TGCGCCAGCAGAGCAGGGTCGGGGGCCAACGTCCTGACTTTC.

The chain couples TRBV24-1 to TRBJ2-5; TRBD1 aligns across 8 bases. Losses at the gene ends were 3 bases for V and 2 bases for J; bases not matched to a gene: 13. CDR1 and CDR2 from the germline V gene are KGHDR and SFDVKD. The CDR3 runs 18 residues. CDR3 sequence: CATSDPTGQGGFQETQYF. The CDR3 coding sequence is TGTGCCACCAGTGATCCGACCGGACAGGGCGGTTTTCAAGAGACCCAGTACTTC.

The gene calls are TRBV15 and TRBJ2-2; TRBD2 matches 8 bases. Germline-derived CDR1 and CDR2 are LNHNV and YYDKDF (reference sequence). This CDR3 has 16 amino acids. With 0 bases clipped from V and 6 bases from J, the junction kept 6 bases outside the gene matches. DNA of the CDR3: TGTGCCACCAGCAGAGATCGGCGGCGGGAGGCCGGGGAGCTGTTTTTT. Translated, it gives CATSRDRRREAGELFF.

V gene TRBV24-1 combines with J gene TRBJ1-2; D call uncertain. CDR1 and CDR2 (germline): KGHDR, SFDVKD. CDR3 size: 13 residues. V was cut by 3 bases and J by 3 bases, with 7 bases left in between. CDR3 sequence (DNA): TGTGCCACCAGTGATCCCAGTTACTATGGCTACACCTTC. It specifies CATSDPSYYGYTF.

The chain recombines TRBV6-6 with TRBJ2-2; D perhaps matches TRBD2 (5 bases). Germline V CDR1 and CDR2: MNHNY, SVGAGI (reference sequence). This CDR3 comprises 16 residues. Trimming pared 2 bases from V and 4 bases from J, leaving 14 bases between. This CDR3 is CASSYPAGRATGELFF. The CDR3 DNA follows: TGTGCCAGCAGTTACCCCGCGGGTCGGGCCACCGGGGAGCTGTTTTTT.

This rearrangement joins TRBV11-3 to TRBJ1-2; perhaps TRBD1 as D (5 bases). From germline, CDR1 is SGHNT and CDR2 YENEEA. The length of the CDR3 is 12 residues. Trimming cost V 5 bases and J 8 bases, with 12 bases left between them. This CDR3 reads CASSQGSPGYTF. Written as DNA, the CDR3 is TGTGCCAGCAGCCAGGGCTCACCGGGCTACACCTTC.

The chain is built from TRBV11-2 and TRBJ2-5; D is unresolved. Germline V gene lookup returns CDR1 SGHAT and CDR2 FQNNGV. This CDR3 has 14 residues. V was shortened by 0 bases and J by 4 bases, with 9 bases between the two germline ends. The CDR3 loop reads CASSLERALETQYF. In DNA, the CDR3 is TGTGCCAGCAGCTTAGAGCGCGCTTTAGAGACCCAGTACTTC.

The chain uses TRBV5-1 and TRBJ2-2; D gene uncertain. The CDR3 runs to 12 residues. From germline, CDR1 is SGHRS and CDR2 YFSETQ. Trimming pared 2 bases from V and 7 bases from J, leaving 6 bases between. CDR3 sequence reads: CASSFGGGELFF. The CDR3 DNA reads TGCGCCAGCAGCTTCGGCGGCGGGGAGCTGTTTTTT.

V usage is TRBV19 and J usage is TRBJ2-5; TRBD2 aligns across 11 bases. V trimming: 6 bases; J trimming: 5 bases; junction bases outside the gene matches: 20. Germline lookup yields CDR1 LNHDA and CDR2 SQIVND (reference sequence). The CDR3 extends over 19 amino acids. CDR3 protein: CASSSRRWGSGRAEETQYF. CDR3 nucleotide sequence: TGTGCCAGTAGCTCGAGAAGGTGGGGTAGCGGGAGGGCCGAGGAGACCCAGTACTTC.

In its sample, this clone was seen once. This chain uses TRBV7-8 with TRBJ2-7; 10 positions match TRBD2. The CDR3 covers 15 residues. Germline V lookup: CDR1 SGHVS, CDR2 FQNEAQ. J was trimmed by 3 bases and V by 6 bases; bases with no gene match: 8. This CDR3 is CASSSTSGKVYEQYF. In nucleotides, the CDR3 is TGTGCCAGCAGTTCTACTAGCGGGAAGGTCTACGAGCAGTACTTC.

This chain links TRBV27 with TRBJ1-1; D is undetermined. With 1 base removed from V and 6 bases from J, the gap between germline ends came to 12 bases. Germline V gene data show CDR1 as MNHEY and CDR2 as SMNVEV (reference sequence). The CDR3 totals 14 residues. CDR3 protein: CASSLFQDGAEAFF. The CDR3 nucleotides read TGTGCCAGCAGTTTATTTCAGGACGGGGCTGAAGCTTTCTTT.

The chain has TRBV5-6 and TRBJ1-2; maybe TRBD1 (5 bases). Germline loops: CDR1 SGHDT, CDR2 YYEEEE. Trimming removed 3 bases at V and 1 base at J, with 13 bases between. CDR3 length equals 15 residues. The CDR3 bases are TGTGCCAGCAGCTGGGGGTCGGGGCTTAACTATGGCTACACCTTC. Its translation is CASSWGSGLNYGYTF.

V and J are TRBV9 and TRBJ2-7; 10 bases fit TRBD1. The CDR3 runs to 15 residues. In germline, CDR1 is SGDLS, CDR2 YYNGEE. J was trimmed by 7 bases and V by 0 bases; bases with no gene match: 7. The CDR3 nucleotides are TGTGCCAGCAGCGTAGATCGACAGGGGGCTAGAGAGCAGTACTTC. Protein sequence: CASSVDRQGAREQYF.

The CDR3 protein is CASSLTGTNYGYTF. CDR3 nucleotide sequence: TGTGCCAGCAGCTTAACAGGCACTAACTATGGCTACACCTTC. This chain uses TRBV7-2 with TRBJ1-2; D possibly corresponds to TRBD1 (5 bases). V was trimmed by 2 bases and J by 0 bases, leaving 7 bases between them. This CDR3 region has 14 residues. Germline V gene sequence: CDR1 SGHTA, CDR2 FQGNSA.